A selection of T cell receptor beta chains follows, all from one sample in a study of blood T cell repertoires in COVID-19. Profiled with immunoSEQ multiplex PCR; TCRdb holds only in-frame clones, not every one. The repertoire holds some 150,000 clones, with around 90% as singletons. Sequences were obtained from peripheral blood. Receptor source: a man aged 55-75 years with acute or convalescent COVID-19. The CDR3 runs from the conserved cysteine through the conserved F or W. A D gene is named only where the DNA matches it firmly. The listing skips clone size in some rows; elsewhere it reads once, few, many or a size class.

v_gene,abundance,j_gene,d_gene,CDR3aa,CDR3nt
TRBV15,-,TRBJ1-6,-,CATRMGRDSPLHF,TGTGCCACCAGAATGGGGAGGGACTCACCCCTCCACTTT
TRBV7-2,-,TRBJ1-2,-,CASSADLGGVGGYTF,TGTGCCAGCAGCGCAGATCTGGGAGGGGTAGGTGGCTACACCTTC
TRBV6-5,-,TRBJ2-5,-,CASSYLSGGGGETQYF,TGTGCCAGCAGTTACCTGTCGGGCGGGGGCGGCGAGACCCAGTACTTC
TRBV9,-,TRBJ2-1,TRBD1,CASSTGQGAYNEQFF,TGTGCCAGCAGCACGGGACAGGGAGCGTACAATGAGCAGTTCTTC
TRBV19,-,TRBJ1-2,-,CATRGSLNYGYTF,TGTGCCACCAGGGGTTCCCTTAACTATGGCTACACCTTC
TRBV9,-,TRBJ2-3,-,CASSVARDWNPTDTQYF,TGTGCCAGCAGCGTAGCTAGGGACTGGAATCCCACAGATACGCAGTATTTT
TRBV12-3/TRBV12-4,-,TRBJ1-5,-,CASSFEVAQPQHF,TGTGCCAGCAGTTTTGAAGTGGCCCAGCCCCAGCATTTT
TRBV5-8,-,TRBJ1-4,-,CASSPGASIYEKLFF,TGTGCCAGCAGCCCCGGAGCAAGCATATATGAAAAACTGTTTTTT
TRBV7-9,few,TRBJ1-2,-,CASSPLPASTFNGYTF,TGTGCCAGCAGCCCGCTCCCTGCCAGTACCTTTAATGGCTACACCTTC
TRBV5-6,-,TRBJ1-2,-,CASSLLGAPDYGYTF,TGTGCCAGCAGCTTACTGGGGGCGCCGGACTATGGCTACACCTTC
TRBV30,-,TRBJ1-1,-,CAWRRGGRKDQAGTEAFF,TGTGCCTGGAGGAGGGGGGGTCGCAAGGACCAGGCAGGCACTGAAGCTTTCTTT
TRBV19,-,TRBJ1-6,TRBD1,CASSIGDRAPGLSPLHF,TGTGCCAGTAGTATTGGCGACAGGGCGCCAGGCCTTTCACCCCTCCACTTT
TRBV12-3/TRBV12-4,-,TRBJ1-3,-,CASSFSSGNTIYF,TGTGCCAGCAGTTTCTCCTCTGGAAACACCATATATTTT
TRBV5-1,-,TRBJ1-2,-,CASSLSRDVGYTF,TGCGCCAGCAGCTTGAGCAGGGATGTTGGCTACACCTTC
TRBV4-2,-,TRBJ2-5,-,CASSQAGGAETQYF,TGTGCCAGCAGCCAAGCTGGGGGCGCGGAGACCCAGTACTTC
TRBV11-2,few,TRBJ2-2,TRBD1,CASSLDRGPSNTGELFF,TGTGCCAGCAGCTTGGACAGGGGGCCCTCGAACACCGGGGAGCTGTTTTTT
TRBV24-1,-,TRBJ1-3,-,CATSDSRGPGNTIYF,TGTGCCACCAGTGATTCCAGGGGCCCTGGAAACACCATATATTTT
TRBV12-3/TRBV12-4,few,TRBJ1-4,-,CASSPTGLEKLFF,TGTGCCAGCAGTCCCACAGGGCTTGAAAAACTGTTTTTT
TRBV9,-,TRBJ1-1,TRBD1,CASSSDRGNTEAFF,TGTGCCAGCAGCAGCGACAGGGGAAACACTGAAGCTTTCTTT
TRBV6-5,once,TRBJ2-5,TRBD2,CASSYPTGGQETQYF,TGTGCCAGCAGTTATCCAACGGGGGGACAAGAGACCCAGTACTTC
TRBV4-3,-,TRBJ1-5,-,CASSQEFPMSQPQHF,TGCGCCAGCAGCCAAGAATTTCCAATGAGTCAGCCCCAGCATTTT
TRBV9,-,TRBJ1-2,-,CASSSDGEGYTF,TGTGCCAGCAGCTCGGACGGGGAAGGCTACACCTTC
TRBV4-1,-,TRBJ1-4,-,CASSQLHSRTPARANEKLFF,TGCGCCAGCAGCCAACTACATTCTAGGACTCCTGCACGGGCCAATGAAAAACTGTTTTTT
TRBV6-4,-,TRBJ2-3,-,CASSAASRDTQYF,TGTGCCAGCAGTGCGGCTAGCCGAGATACGCAGTATTTT
TRBV7-5,-,TRBJ2-2,-,CARSFRQGKGTGELFF,TGTGCCAGAAGCTTTAGACAGGGCAAGGGGACCGGGGAGCTGTTTTTT
TRBV7-2,-,TRBJ1-6,TRBD1,CASTPRTGNGNSPLHF,TGTGCCAGCACCCCCCGGACAGGGAACGGTAATTCACCCCTCCACTTT